One sample yielded the 7 T cell receptor beta chains listed below, sequenced in a study of Ad26.COV2.S vaccination and SARS-CoV-2 variants. Documented treatment: around 19 received Ad26.COV2.S at low or high dose, single or two shots; five or six received placebo; per-sample allocation not given. The samples were gathered on day 63 after the first injection of vaccine or placebo. Sequencing used immunoSEQ multiplex PCR; TCRdb keeps in-frame clones, though not all of them. Among hundreds of thousands of clones listed, around 87% were seen once. Sample: peripheral blood, taken in a trial of Ad26.COV2.S vaccine versus placebo. These TCRs come from a person aged 18-60 years who received the Ad26.COV2.S COVID-19 vaccine or a placebo.

The chain carries TRBV6-6 and TRBJ2-7, with D possibly matching TRBD2 (5 bases). Germline CDR1 is MNHNY and CDR2 is SVGAGI (reference sequence). The CDR3 loop spans 12 amino acids. Between the trimmed V and J ends, which lost 2 bases and 5 bases, there was a span of 7 bases. CDR3 protein: CASSYRGHEQYF. In DNA form, the CDR3 reads TGTGCCAGCAGTTACCGGGGTCACGAGCAGTACTTC.

The genes are TRBV10-3 and TRBJ1-2, with 8 bases identical to TRBD1. CDR1 and CDR2 (germline): ENHRY, SYGVKD. This CDR3 contains 14 residues. The J segment lost 3 bases and the V segment lost 6 bases, leaving 6 bases of the junction unmatched. The CDR3 is CAIRVQGADYGYTF. DNA for the CDR3: TGTGCCATCAGGGTTCAGGGGGCCGACTATGGCTACACCTTC.

This chain uses TRBV9 with TRBJ2-1; D unresolved. This CDR3 is built from 15 residues. The V and J ends lost 1 base and 0 bases respectively, with 8 bases between them. Germline CDR1 SGDLS, CDR2 YYNGEE. The CDR3 here is CASSVQLSSYNEQFF. The CDR3 DNA reads TGTGCCAGCAGCGTACAGTTGAGCTCCTACAATGAGCAGTTCTTC.

CDR3 protein: CASSLEQGISYGYTF. The CDR3 DNA reads as TGTGCCAGCAGCTTGGAACAGGGTATTAGCTATGGCTACACCTTC. The V and J genes are TRBV5-6 and TRBJ1-2; TRBD1 is a possible D gene (6 bases). Trimming stripped 0 bases from V and 4 bases from J, with 13 bases between. In germline, CDR1 is SGHDT, CDR2 YYEEEE. CDR3 length equals 15 residues. Full variable domain (missing parts from reference TRBV5-6 and TRBJ1-2): DAGVTQSPTHLIKTRGQQVTLRCSPKSGHDTVSWYQQALGQGPQFIFQYYEEEERQRGNFPDRFSGHQFPNYSSELNVNALLLGDSALYLCASSLEQGISYGYTFGSGTRLTVV.

The chain recombines TRBV19 with TRBJ1-1, with D possibly TRBD1 on 5 matching bases. The CDR3 has 16 residues. Germline V lookup: CDR1 LNHDA, CDR2 SQIVND (reference sequence). Trimming cost V 3 bases and J 2 bases, with 16 bases left between them. The CDR3 loop reads CASSIMGRQPNTEAFF. CDR3 nucleotides: TGTGCCAGTAGTATTATGGGACGACAGCCAAACACTGAAGCTTTCTTT.

This clone came up once. The chain joins TRBV7-9 to TRBJ1-2; D is unresolved. CDR1 and CDR2 from the germline V gene are SEHNR and FQNEAQ (reference sequence). This CDR3 has 17 amino acids. V lost 1 base and J 1 base, leaving 16 bases between the germline ends. Written as DNA, the CDR3 is TGTGCCAGCAGCTTAGTCATGAGGGCCCTCTTTAACTATGGCTACACCTTC. Its translation is CASSLVMRALFNYGYTF. Looking up the rest from reference TRBV7-9 and TRBJ1-2 gives the full variable domain: DTGVSQNPRHKITKRGQNVTFRCDPISEHNRLYWYRQTLGQGPEFLTYFQNEAQLEKSRLLSDRFSAERPKGSFSTLEIQRTEQGDSAMYLCASSLVMRALFNYGYTFGSGTRLTVV.

V and J are TRBV5-1 and TRBJ2-3; the match to TRBD2 covers 11 bases. Germline CDR1 SGHRS, CDR2 YFSETQ. The CDR3 sequence is 15 residues long. V was pared by 1 base and J by 5 bases, with 3 bases of the junction left unmatched. DNA for the CDR3: TGCGCCAGCAGCTTGCTGGGACTAGCGGAAGATACGCAGTATTTT. This codes for CASSLLGLAEDTQYF.